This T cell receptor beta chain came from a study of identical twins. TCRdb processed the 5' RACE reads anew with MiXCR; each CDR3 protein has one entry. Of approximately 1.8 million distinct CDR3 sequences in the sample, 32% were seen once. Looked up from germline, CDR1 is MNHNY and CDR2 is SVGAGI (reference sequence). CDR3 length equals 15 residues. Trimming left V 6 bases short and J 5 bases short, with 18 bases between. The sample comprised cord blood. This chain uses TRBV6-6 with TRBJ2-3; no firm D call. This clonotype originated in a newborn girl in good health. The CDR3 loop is CASSPGPAGIDTQYF. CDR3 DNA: TGTGCCAGCAGCCCCGGACCCGCCGGCATAGATACGCAGTATTTT.